This T cell receptor beta chain was retrieved from a study of T cell changes during pregnancy in multiple sclerosis. A single count supports this clone. V was clipped by 2 bases and J by 4 bases; unmatched bases: 4. Germline V gene data show CDR1 as SEHNR and CDR2 as FQNEAQ (reference sequence). This CDR3 is 15 amino acids long. Measured with immunoSEQ multiplex PCR; TCRdb has only the in-frame clones, and not every one. Of about 40,000 clones in the sample, 75% to 90% were seen once. The source was peripheral blood, collected in the first trimester of pregnancy. The origin of this receptor is a female donor in good health, enrolled as a control in a pregnancy study. The chain couples TRBV7-9 to TRBJ2-1; 8 nucleotides agree with TRBD2. DNA for the CDR3: TGTGCCAGCAGCTTATCCGGGGGGGTTTACAATGAGCAGTTCTTC. The encoded protein is CASSLSGGVYNEQFF. Filled out from reference TRBV7-9 and TRBJ2-1, the complete variable domain reads DTGVSQNPRHKITKRGQNVTFRCDPISEHNRLYWYRQTLGQGPEFLTYFQNEAQLEKSRLLSDRFSAERPKGSFSTLEIQRTEQGDSAMYLCASSLSGGVYNEQFFGPGTRLTVL.